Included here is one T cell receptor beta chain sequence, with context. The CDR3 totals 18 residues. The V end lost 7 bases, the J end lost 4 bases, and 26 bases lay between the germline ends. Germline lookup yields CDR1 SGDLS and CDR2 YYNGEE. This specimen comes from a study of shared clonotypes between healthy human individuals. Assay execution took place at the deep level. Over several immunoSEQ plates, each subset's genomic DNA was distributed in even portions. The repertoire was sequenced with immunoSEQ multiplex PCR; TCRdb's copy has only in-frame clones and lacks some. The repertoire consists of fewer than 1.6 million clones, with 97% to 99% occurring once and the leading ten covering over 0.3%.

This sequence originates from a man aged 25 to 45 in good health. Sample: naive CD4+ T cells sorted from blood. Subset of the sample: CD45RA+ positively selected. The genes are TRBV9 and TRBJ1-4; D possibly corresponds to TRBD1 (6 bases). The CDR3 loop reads CASSAGATEMHINEKLFF. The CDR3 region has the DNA TGTGCCAGCTCTGCGGGGGCTACTGAGATGCACATTAATGAAAAACTGTTTTTT.